These 31 T cell receptor beta chains originate from one sample sequenced in a study of blood T cell repertoires in COVID-19. Using immunoSEQ multiplex PCR, the repertoire was profiled, and TCRdb retains in-frame clones only, with some absent. This repertoire shows about 190,000 clones, about 88% found once; its top ten account for 3.2%. What was sequenced was PBMCs or T cells enriched from blood (not recorded which). The receptors shown here come from a woman in her 30s who had recovered from COVID-19.

This clone occurred once. V gene TRBV24-1 combines with J gene TRBJ2-3, with 9 bases aligning to TRBD1. V dropped 9 bases and J dropped 3; count of bases not matched to a gene: 6. Germline V gene sequence: CDR1 KGHDR, CDR2 SFDVKD. The CDR3 is 14 amino acids. CDR3 DNA sequence: TGTGCCACCGAGAGGACAGGGGTGACAGATACGCAGTATTTT. It encodes CATERTGVTDTQYF.

This chain connects TRBV9 to TRBJ2-7, with 7 bases aligning to TRBD1. Germline assignment: CDR1 SGDLS and CDR2 YYNGEE. This CDR3 comprises 14 residues. V lost 2 bases, J lost 3 bases, and 5 bases stayed unmatched. CDR3 loop: CASSVTGTLYEQYF. The DNA for the CDR3 is TGTGCCAGCAGCGTGACAGGGACCCTCTACGAGCAGTACTTC.

The genes are TRBV18 and TRBJ1-1; D is possibly TRBD1 (6 bases). Germline V gives CDR1 KGHSH, CDR2 LQKENI. This CDR3 is built from 14 residues. V lost 6 bases and J 2 bases, leaving 13 bases between the germline ends. As DNA, the CDR3 is TGTGCCAGCTCCTCACAGGGAGTCAACACTGAAGCTTTCTTT. This gives the protein CASSSQGVNTEAFF.

J is TRBJ2-7 and V is TRBV27, with 11 bases that match TRBD2. CDR3 length equals 15 residues. V trimming: 6 bases; J trimming: 2 bases; junction bases outside the gene matches: 6. The germline V gene has CDR1 MNHEY and CDR2 SMNVEV (reference sequence). This chain's CDR3 is CASRMGLAEPYEQYF. The CDR3 nucleotides read TGTGCCAGCAGGATGGGACTAGCGGAGCCCTACGAGCAGTACTTC.

The J gene is TRBJ2-1, the V gene TRBV7-8, with 10 bases aligning to TRBD2. J was trimmed by 7 bases and V by 2 bases; bases with no gene match: 8. The CDR3 totals 16 residues. Germline CDR1 and CDR2: SGHVS and FQNEAQ. The DNA of the CDR3 is TGTGCCAGCAGCTTAAGGGAGCGGGGGGGCCTGAATGAGCAGTTCTTC. It yields the protein CASSLRERGGLNEQFF.

This CDR3 is CASSLGTSGSWGGELFF. CDR3 bases: TGTGCCAGCAGCCTAGGGACTAGCGGGAGTTGGGGCGGGGAGCTGTTTTTT. The V call is TRBV27, the J call TRBJ2-2, with 14 bases aligning to TRBD2. Germline lookup yields CDR1 MNHEY and CDR2 SMNVEV (reference sequence). The CDR3 spans 17 residues. With 6 bases clipped from V and 7 bases from J, the junction kept 10 bases outside the gene matches.

The rearrangement joins TRBV2 to TRBJ1-5; 11 bases are a match to TRBD1. This CDR3 contains 13 residues. V trimming: 6 bases; J trimming: 7 bases; junction bases outside the gene matches: 2. Germline loops: CDR1 SNHLY, CDR2 FYNNEI. This chain's CDR3 is CASSGQGAQPQHF. The CDR3 nucleotides are TGTGCCAGCAGCGGACAGGGGGCACAGCCCCAGCATTTT.

This chain uses TRBV15 with TRBJ2-1; 8 bases are a match to TRBD2. The germline V gene encodes CDR1 LNHNV and CDR2 YYDKDF (reference sequence). The CDR3 has 18 amino acids. The V and J ends lost 3 bases and 6 bases, in that order; junction bases with no gene match: 16. For the CDR3, the DNA is TGTGCCACCAGCAGCTTCGGGGGGGCCGGGTCGTTTAGCAATGAGCAGTTCTTC. It is translated as CATSSFGGAGSFSNEQFF.

This clone showed up just a few times. The CDR3 nucleotides are TGTGCCAGCATGTGGGTACAGGCGAACACCGGGGAGCTGTTTTTT. The encoded protein is CASMWVQANTGELFF. The chain uses TRBV9 and TRBJ2-2, with D tentatively TRBD1 (5 bases). The germline V and J ends were trimmed by 6 bases and 0 bases, with 12 bases remaining between them. Germline-derived CDR1 and CDR2 are SGDLS and YYNGEE. The CDR3 sequence is 15 residues long.

The gene calls are TRBV3-1 (or the pseudogene TRBV3-2) and TRBJ2-1, with 10 positions matching TRBD2. The CDR3 contains 16 residues. CDR1 is LGHDT, CDR2 YNNKEL, per germline (reference sequence). J lost 7 bases, V lost 0 bases, and 6 bases had no gene match. The CDR3, as DNA: TGTGCCAGCAGCCAAGAAAGCGGGAGGGCTCGGAATGAGCAGTTCTTC. It translates to CASSQESGRARNEQFF.

This clone was recorded once. The V call is TRBV6-6, the J call TRBJ1-2, with TRBD1 as a possible D gene (5 bases). Trimming stripped 6 bases from V and 0 bases from J, with 14 bases between. This CDR3 is built from 15 residues. CDR1 is MNHNY, CDR2 SVGAGI, per germline (reference sequence). CDR3 sequence reads: CASRLPQDTNYGYTF. The CDR3 nucleotides are TGTGCCAGCAGGCTCCCCCAGGACACTAACTATGGCTACACCTTC.

This sequence joins TRBV5-1 and TRBJ2-1; TRBD2 matches at 9 bases. The CDR3 contains 15 residues. The V and J ends lost 5 bases and 2 bases, in that order; junction bases with no gene match: 5. Germline V gene lookup returns CDR1 SGHRS and CDR2 YFSETQ. The DNA for the CDR3 is TGCGCCAGCAGGTTAGCGGGAGAGGCCTACAATGAGCAGTTCTTC. Translated: CASRLAGEAYNEQFF.

The V call is TRBV7-2, the J call TRBJ2-5; 7 bases map to TRBD1. Germline V CDR1 and CDR2: SGHTA, FQGNSA. The CDR3 sequence is 16 residues long. J was trimmed by 7 bases and V by 3 bases; bases with no gene match: 14. CDR3 DNA: TGTGCCAGCAGCTTCTCTCCGGGACAGCAGAGGGGGACCCAGTACTTC. Its translation is CASSFSPGQQRGTQYF.

The V call is TRBV5-4, the J call TRBJ1-2; D remains unclear. The germline gives CDR1 SGHNT, CDR2 YYREEE (reference sequence). V was cut by 0 bases and J by 4 bases, with 10 bases left in between. The CDR3 runs to 14 residues. CDR3 sequence (DNA): TGTGCCAGCAGCTTGGGTAAAACAGTCTATGGCTACACCTTC. As protein: CASSLGKTVYGYTF.

V gene TRBV18 combines with J gene TRBJ1-3; D is uncertain. The V end lost 3 bases, the J end lost 0 bases, and 6 bases lay between the germline ends. There are 14 residues in the CDR3. Germline lookup yields CDR1 KGHSH and CDR2 LQKENI. The CDR3 DNA is TGTGCCAGCTCACCGGCCCTCTCTGGAAACACCATATATTTT. It yields the protein CASSPALSGNTIYF.

V gene TRBV10-3 combines with J gene TRBJ2-3; no clear D. Per the germline V gene, CDR1 is ENHRY and CDR2 is SYGVKD. This CDR3 region has 13 residues. Deletions cut 2 bases from V and 3 bases from J, with 6 bases between. CDR3 sequence reads: CAISEAGTDTQYF. CDR3 sequence (DNA): TGTGCCATCAGTGAGGCAGGAACAGATACGCAGTATTTT.

The chain links TRBV9 to TRBJ1-6, with 10 nucleotides matching TRBD1. The V and J ends lost 4 bases and 8 bases, in that order; junction bases with no gene match: 3. Germline loops: CDR1 SGDLS, CDR2 YYNGEE. This CDR3 comprises 14 residues. The CDR3 DNA is TGTGCCAGCAGCCCCGACAGGGGGCATTCACCCCTCCACTTT. It is translated as CASSPDRGHSPLHF.

V is TRBV10-1 and J is TRBJ2-1; weak D call: TRBD2 (5 bases). Trimming cost V 1 base and J 14 bases, with 12 bases left between them. Germline values: CDR1 WNHNN, CDR2 SYGVQD (reference sequence). This CDR3 spans 12 amino acids. The DNA of the CDR3 is TGCGCCAGCAGTGAGTTAGGACTTGTGAAGTTCTTC. Residues: CASSELGLVKFF.

The chain uses TRBV10-3 and TRBJ1-1; D uncertain. Trimming stripped 8 bases from V and 5 bases from J, with 15 bases between. CDR1 ENHRY and CDR2 SYGVKD come from the germline V gene. The CDR3 contains 13 residues. Here the CDR3 DNA reads TGTGCCATCTCCTCGCAGTCCTTGACTGAAGCTTTCTTT. It codes for CAISSQSLTEAFF.

V gene TRBV27 combines with J gene TRBJ1-1; D perhaps matches TRBD1 (5 bases). Germline V lookup: CDR1 MNHEY, CDR2 SMNVEV (reference sequence). The CDR3 is 18 residues long. Trimming pared 3 bases from V and 1 base from J, leaving 21 bases between. CDR3 DNA: TGTGCCAGCAGTTTCGTGGACAAGGAAGGTTGGAAGAACACTGAAGCTTTCTTT. Its translation is CASSFVDKEGWKNTEAFF.

The J gene is TRBJ1-2, the V gene TRBV28, with D unresolved. CDR3 length: 18 amino acids. The germline V gene encodes CDR1 MDHEN and CDR2 SYDVKM. Trimming pared 3 bases from V and 3 bases from J, leaving 23 bases between. CDR3 loop: CASSFGVGGKHGDYGYTF. CDR3 DNA: TGTGCCAGCAGTTTCGGGGTCGGCGGAAAGCACGGGGACTATGGCTACACCTTC.

The rearrangement uses TRBV29-1 and TRBJ2-2; the match to TRBD1 covers 9 bases. From germline, CDR1 is SQVTM and CDR2 ANQGSEA. This CDR3 contains 14 residues. V was pared by 3 bases and J by 6 bases, with 5 bases of the junction left unmatched. CDR3: CSVDRDRVAGELFF. The DNA for the CDR3 is TGCAGCGTTGACCGGGACAGGGTGGCCGGGGAGCTGTTTTTT.

This clone was recorded only once. The chain employs TRBV2 and TRBJ1-2, with 8 positions matching TRBD1. The CDR3 spans 15 residues. Losses at the gene ends were 2 bases for V and 4 bases for J; bases not matched to a gene: 6. Germline V gene lookup returns CDR1 SNHLY and CDR2 FYNNEI. CDR3 bases: TGTGCCAGCAGTGAACGCGACAGGGGACCCTATGGCTACACCTTC. Its protein is CASSERDRGPYGYTF.

This clone has only a few counts. This chain connects TRBV19 to TRBJ1-2, with TRBD1 matching over 7 bases. Looked up from germline, CDR1 is LNHDA and CDR2 is SQIVND (reference sequence). The CDR3 runs to 16 residues. V gave up 4 bases and J gave up 4 bases; unmatched junction bases: 12. CDR3 DNA sequence: TGTGCCAGTAGTACCCTCGGGGCAGGGGGTCTCTATGGCTACACCTTC. This sequence encodes CASSTLGAGGLYGYTF. Together with reference TRBV19 and TRBJ1-2, the CDR3 gives the full variable domain: DGGITQSPKYLFRKEGQNVTLSCEQNLNHDAMYWYRQDPGQGLRLIYYSQIVNDFQKGDIAEGYSVSREKKESFPLTVTSAQKNPTAFYLCASSTLGAGGLYGYTFGSGTRLTVV.

The table lists this clone with a few counts. The rearrangement uses TRBV7-2 and TRBJ1-2; D is possibly TRBD1 (6 bases). The germline CDR1 and CDR2 sequences are SGHTA and FQGNSA. Trimming stripped 4 bases from V and 1 base from J, with 10 bases between. CDR3 length: 14 residues. The CDR3 here is CASSSGTLNYGYTF. The CDR3 bases are TGTGCCAGCAGCTCCGGGACACTTAACTATGGCTACACCTTC.

The chain is built from TRBV6-1 and TRBJ2-7; 11 nucleotides agree with TRBD2. The V segment lost 0 bases and the J segment 2 bases; nucleotides outside the gene matches: 24. The germline V gene encodes CDR1 MNHNS and CDR2 SASEGT. The CDR3 loop spans 23 amino acids. The CDR3 region is CASSEAPFSVGASGGLRTYEQYV. The CDR3 DNA reads as TGTGCCAGCAGTGAAGCGCCGTTCTCCGTAGGTGCTAGCGGGGGGCTCCGAACCTACGAGCAGTACGTC.

The J gene is TRBJ1-2, the V gene TRBV4-1; 7 bases match TRBD1. The CDR3 has 15 residues. Trimming took 3 bases from V and 2 from J; bases not matched to a gene: 6. Germline V gives CDR1 MGHRA, CDR2 YSYEKL. The CDR3 spells CASSHLSTGNYGYTF. The CDR3 region has the DNA TGCGCCAGCAGCCACTTGTCGACAGGGAACTATGGCTACACCTTC.

V and J are TRBV6-5 and TRBJ1-2; D is perhaps TRBD1 (6 bases). From germline, CDR1 is MNHEY and CDR2 SVGAGI. V was pared by 2 bases and J by 7 bases, with 11 bases between. The CDR3 totals 13 residues. This CDR3 reads CASSYQQGLGYTF. CDR3 sequence (DNA): TGTGCCAGCAGTTACCAACAGGGCCTTGGCTACACCTTC.

V usage is TRBV7-3 and J usage is TRBJ2-3; the match to TRBD2 covers 8 bases. The junction had 10 bases not matched to a gene; V was cut back by 4 bases and J by 7 bases. Per germline, CDR1 SGHTA and CDR2 FQGTGA. The CDR3 is 15 residues long. CDR3 bases: TGTGCCAGCAGCTCCCCGGGGGGGGGCCTAAATACGCAGTATTTT. Its protein product is CASSSPGGGLNTQYF.

In regard to this clone: The same CDR3 also results from other DNA sequences found in this sample. This chain connects TRBV18 to TRBJ2-7; tentatively, D is TRBD1 (6 bases). The CDR3 loop spans 13 amino acids. Germline values: CDR1 KGHSH, CDR2 LQKENI. The V end lost 1 base, the J end lost 4 bases, and 8 bases lay between the germline ends. The CDR3 region has the DNA TGTGCCAGCTCACCACTAGGGGGATACGAGCAGTACTTC. It yields the protein CASSPLGGYEQYF.

This chain joins TRBV4-1 and TRBJ1-2, with 7 bases aligning to TRBD1. V trimming: 0 bases; J trimming: 1 base; junction bases outside the gene matches: 2. The CDR3 covers 15 residues. Looked up from germline, CDR1 is MGHRA and CDR2 is YSYEKL. The CDR3 nucleotides read TGCGCCAGCAGCCAAGACAGGGGGAATAACTATGGCTACACCTTC. This translates into CASSQDRGNNYGYTF.